Sequencing of this TCR beta chain was carried out in a study of T cell responses to AZD1222 COVID-19 vaccine (dated by TCRdb to the early 2020s). Regarding the research as a whole: AZD1222 recipients given second doses at about 4 weeks or at about 12 weeks were pooled, since spike-specific TCR depth and breadth were not found to differ between the two schedules. Trial participants were enrolled by age into subgroups of 18-55, 56-69 and 70-plus years, and 148, 28 and 57 TCR-sequenced participants, respectively, were included in these subgroups. A total of 230 to 250 trial participants underwent TCR sequencing, of whom about 200 received two doses of AZD1222 and roughly 25 received two doses of the MenACWY control vaccine.

Overall results and qualifications from the work: The 56-69-year group was small, and its depth increase did not reach significance, likely because of low power. Spike-specific TCR breadth and depth rose significantly after two AZD1222 doses compared with day 0 and with MenACWY recipients. Participants were mostly white British and included more females than males, and it was suggested by the authors that clonal diversity may have been underestimated. Nearly half of unique spike-specific TCRs reportedly recognized epitopes outside regions mutated in the B.1.351 and B.1.1.7 variants. Conclusions about previously exposed vaccinees are limited because only five to seven AZD1222 recipients were SARS-CoV-2 seropositive at baseline. Because no day 14 peak-response samples were available, the repertoires could be characterized only after the peak T cell response. The whole spike protein was spanned by vaccine-associated CD4 TCRs, and dominant responses were seen in regions 160-218 and 743-854.

The time point label for this specimen denotes: baseline before first vaccination. Samples from vaccinated people were obtained from the UK trials COV001 and COV002, which included a single-blind randomized controlled phase 2/3 trial of AZD1222 (ChAdOx1 nCoV-19) in healthy adults. For TCRbeta chain sequencing, PBMC samples from trial participants were taken at day 0 and at day 28 after the second dose. As regards this clone: The specificity of this receptor is unknown. The record has no base qualities; no much larger clone is one base away.

The CDR3 regions of human TCRbeta chains were analyzed by immunosequencing. Turning to the authors' computational methods: Repertoire TCRs were matched against a reference library of SARS-CoV-2-specific TCRs generated with the MIRA antigen-specificity platform. Breadth meant the fraction of unique TCRs that were SARS-CoV-2-associated, whereas depth meant the fraction of total T cells that were SARS-CoV-2-associated. Each spike-specific TCR was assigned to its reactive spike region and to a CD4 or CD8 class using the MIRA data. Log10-transformed breadth and depth values were compared by one-way ANOVA with Sidak's multiple comparisons tests. TCRdb stores this immuneACCESS table with in-frame sequences only. Part of the clones is absent; in the studies checked, under half of the shortfall reflects unresolved V genes, and no reason is known for the rest. V, J and clone size were drawn from that table, and D and trimming were deduced from the DNA. For this sample there are about 100,000 clones; roughly 91% appear just once. Around 17% of the sample lies in the top ten.

The clonotype was recovered from an adult in good health. The specimen was peripheral blood, collected on day 0 of AZD1222 vaccination.

The CDR3 region has the sequence CASSQIPARTAGRTEAFF. The DNA reads as follows: TGTGCCAGCAGCCAAATACCCGCTCGGACGGCGGGGCGCACTGAAGCTTTCTTT. This receptor chain uses TRBV3-1 (or the pseudogene TRBV3-2) and TRBJ1-1, with TRBD1 tentatively as D gene (5 bases match). Based on the germline V gene (reference sequence), the CDR1 and CDR2 sequences are LGHDT and YNNKEL. Trimming takes 2 bases from V and 4 bases from J, and the germline ends sit 23 bases apart. The CDR3 has 18 amino acids, counting the end cysteine and phenylalanine. Of all the DNA, just the CDR3 is kept, 54 bases in frame from base 1.